These 6 T cell receptor beta chains were all obtained from the same sample, sequenced in a study of radiation and T cells in renal cell carcinoma (dated by TCRdb to the early 2020s). This specimen's time point label, interpreted: blood 2 weeks post-SBRT. Reading the label with the study, this specimen's treatment or condition is: 15 Gy SBRT to primary tumor, nephrectomy 4 weeks later. The method was the immunoSEQ multiplex PCR assay. In TCRdb, the immuneACCESS table is reduced to in-frame sequences with V and J assigned. These tables do not hold every clone; where another copy was compared, an unresolved V gene accounts for under half, and the others remain unexplained. Counted in this sample were tens of thousands of clones; 81% of them appeared once. The ten most abundant clones make up about a third of the sample. The sample was blood, taken from a patient whose treatment included radiotherapy and nephrectomy. These receptors were taken from a man in his 60s with renal cell carcinoma.

The rearrangement links TRBV4-2 to TRBJ1-5; maybe TRBD1 (5 bases). This CDR3 is 15 amino acids long. The V end lost 4 bases, the J end lost 9 bases, and 19 bases lay between the germline ends. CDR1 LGHNA and CDR2 YNFKEQ come from the germline V gene. The CDR3 reads CASSPRQGGARPQHF. In nucleotides, the CDR3 is TGTGCCAGCAGCCCACGACAAGGTGGGGCACGGCCCCAGCATTTT.

The V call is TRBV18, the J call TRBJ2-1, with a possible D match to TRBD1 (6 bases). CDR1 and CDR2 from the germline V gene are KGHSH and LQKENI. The CDR3 is 15 amino acids. Trimming removed 1 base from V and 1 base from J, with 8 bases in between. The CDR3 DNA sequence: TGTGCCAGCTCACCACAGGGGGTTTCCTACAATGAGCAGTTCTTC. This sequence encodes CASSPQGVSYNEQFF.

This clone was seen only a few times. The chain joins TRBV5-1 to TRBJ2-5; 9 bases are a match to TRBD2. CDR1 is SGHRS and CDR2 is YFSETQ in the germline V gene. After removal of 5 bases from V and 1 base from J, the junction contained 6 bases not matched to a gene. The CDR3 is 15 amino acids. The CDR3 DNA reads TGCGCCAGCAGAGTAGCGGGAGCGGTCCAAGAGACCCAGTACTTC. It translates to CASRVAGAVQETQYF. The variable domain in full, with the rest retrieved from reference TRBV5-1 and TRBJ2-5, is KAGVTQTPRYLIKTRGQQVTLSCSPISGHRSVSWYQQTPGQGLQFLFEYFSETQRNKGNFPGRFSGRQFSNSRSEMNVSTLELGDSALYLCASRVAGAVQETQYFGPGTRLLVL.

This chain connects TRBV9 to TRBJ2-1; D is unclear. The germline gives CDR1 SGDLS, CDR2 YYNGEE. Trimming pared 0 bases from V and 9 bases from J, leaving 7 bases between. The length of the CDR3 is 12 residues. This chain's CDR3 is CASSVEGTEQFF. CDR3 nucleotides: TGTGCCAGCAGCGTAGAGGGCACTGAGCAGTTCTTC.

The V and J genes are TRBV5-1 and TRBJ1-1; D remains unclear. The CDR3 is made up of 16 amino acids. Germline CDR1 SGHRS, CDR2 YFSETQ. The V and J ends lost 4 bases and 1 base respectively, with 17 bases between them. DNA for the CDR3: TGCGCCAGCAGCCGCGTTAACAGTGGAGGGAACACTGAAGCTTTCTTT. Translation: CASSRVNSGGNTEAFF. Combining the CDR3 with reference TRBV5-1 and TRBJ1-1 gives the whole variable domain KAGVTQTPRYLIKTRGQQVTLSCSPISGHRSVSWYQQTPGQGLQFLFEYFSETQRNKGNFPGRFSGRQFSNSRSEMNVSTLELGDSALYLCASSRVNSGGNTEAFFGQGTRLTVV.

The rearrangement joins TRBV18 to TRBJ2-5; D gene uncertain. Trimming took off 3 bases at V and 2 bases at J, with 7 bases between the two ends. The CDR3 consists of 13 residues. In germline, CDR1 is KGHSH, CDR2 LQKENI. In nucleotides, the CDR3 is TGTGCCAGCTCACCGGGCCGTCAAGAGACCCAGTACTTC. Protein sequence: CASSPGRQETQYF.